A single sample is the source of the 16 T cell receptor beta chains below, sequenced in a study of T-cell memory formation after mild COVID-19. TCRdb used MiXCR to reprocess the 5' RACE reads, holding one entry per CDR3 protein. The profile shows around 410,000 distinct CDR3 sequences, more than 20% of them singletons. The sequencing sample was made of PBMCs or a T cell subset sorted from them (not recorded which). Receptors were obtained from an adult woman who had mild COVID-19 (a few samples of this study predate the infection). Cell type and time point are not known.

The chain couples TRBV4-1 to TRBJ2-6; D ambiguous. This CDR3 contains 15 residues. In germline, CDR1 is MGHRA, CDR2 YSYEKL. V lost 5 bases, J lost 1 base, and 9 bases lay in between. The chain's CDR3 is CASSFIGSGANVLTF. The CDR3 DNA is TGCGCCAGCAGCTTTATAGGGTCTGGGGCCAACGTCCTGACTTTC.

The V call is TRBV27, the J call TRBJ2-7, with 7 bases that match TRBD2. The CDR3 has 15 amino acids. The ends lost 0 bases at V and 2 bases at J; junction bases unmatched: 4. Germline CDR1 and CDR2: MNHEY and SMNVEV (reference sequence). This CDR3 is CASSLSGGSPYEQYF. CDR3 sequence (DNA): TGTGCCAGCAGTTTATCTGGCGGGAGTCCCTACGAGCAGTACTTC.

Only a few counts were recorded for this clonotype. V is TRBV2 and J is TRBJ2-3; 9 nucleotides align to TRBD2. The V gene end was trimmed by 5 bases and the J gene end by 0 bases; junction bases not matched to a gene: 6. Per germline, CDR1 SNHLY and CDR2 FYNNEI. CDR3 size: 16 residues. CDR3 in DNA: TGTGCCAGCAGTCGACCGACTAGCGGAAGCACAGATACGCAGTATTTT. Translation: CASSRPTSGSTDTQYF. Complete variable domain (other parts from reference TRBV2 and TRBJ2-3): EPEVTQTPSHQVTQMGQEVILRCVPISNHLYFYWYRQILGQKVEFLVSFYNNEISEKSEIFDDQFSVERPDGSNFTLKIRSTKLEDSAMYFCASSRPTSGSTDTQYFGPGTRLTVL.

This clonotype appeared a few times. The CDR3 is CASRSTSGGLYEQYF. The CDR3 coding sequence is TGCGCCAGCAGATCCACTAGCGGGGGCCTCTACGAGCAGTACTTC. The rearrangement links TRBV5-1 to TRBJ2-7, with 11 bases lining up with TRBD2. CDR1 and CDR2 (germline): SGHRS, YFSETQ. This CDR3 region has 15 residues. V lost 5 bases, J lost 3 bases, and 7 bases stayed unmatched.

This clonotype was picked up a small number of times. V usage is TRBV7-2 and J usage is TRBJ1-1; the D is unclear. The V end was cut by 3 bases, the J end by 3 bases, with 17 bases between. This CDR3 is built from 16 residues. CDR1 is SGHTA, CDR2 FQGNSA, per germline. As DNA, the CDR3 is TGTGCCAGCAGCTTGAGTTGGCCCGACCCCCACACTGAAGCTTTCTTT. The encoded protein is CASSLSWPDPHTEAFF.

This clonotype occurred a few times. The gene calls are TRBV10-3 and TRBJ1-2; D not resolved. V was cut by 2 bases and J by 5 bases, with 9 bases left in between. The germline V gene has CDR1 ENHRY and CDR2 SYGVKD. There are 13 residues in the CDR3. The CDR3, as DNA: TGTGCCATCAGTGAGCAGGACCGGTATGGCTACACCTTC. It codes for CAISEQDRYGYTF.

This clonotype was seen a handful of times. The chain is built from TRBV4-2 and TRBJ2-2, with D perhaps matching TRBD1 (5 bases). The V end was cut by 3 bases, the J end by 0 bases, with 11 bases between. Germline-derived CDR1 and CDR2 are LGHNA and YNFKEQ. This CDR3 has 16 residues. CDR3 sequence (DNA): TGTGCCAGCAGCCACGATCAGGGTACGAACACCGGGGAGCTGTTTTTT. Its translation is CASSHDQGTNTGELFF.

The gene calls are TRBV5-1 and TRBJ1-6; D possibly corresponds to TRBD1 (6 bases). The CDR3 length is 14 residues. CDR1 is SGHRS and CDR2 is YFSETQ in the germline V gene. V was pared by 4 bases and J by 7 bases, with 12 bases between. CDR3 residues: CASSHRTENSPLHF. CDR3 nucleotides: TGCGCCAGCAGCCACAGGACAGAAAATTCACCCCTCCACTTT.

The DNA for the CDR3 is TGCGCCAGCAGCTTGGGGGAGGTGACCTACAATGAGCAGTTCTTC. It codes for CASSLGEVTYNEQFF. This sequence joins TRBV5-1 and TRBJ2-1, with D perhaps matching TRBD2 (6 bases). V lost 0 bases, J lost 2 bases, and 9 bases lay in between. CDR1 SGHRS and CDR2 YFSETQ come from the germline V gene. CDR3 length equals 15 residues.

In this sample, this clonotype turned up a few times. This rearrangement joins TRBV29-1 to TRBJ2-3, with TRBD2 matching 9 bases. Trimming removed 4 bases from V and 2 bases from J; junction bases left unmatched: 7. This CDR3 spans 15 amino acids. Germline CDR1 is SQVTM and CDR2 is ANQGSEA. The CDR3 region is CSVVAGGRSTDTQYF. The CDR3 bases are TGCAGCGTTGTTGCGGGGGGGCGGTCCACAGATACGCAGTATTTT.

The chain joins TRBV10-3 to TRBJ1-2; a possible D gene is TRBD1 (5 bases). Germline V gene lookup returns CDR1 ENHRY and CDR2 SYGVKD. V lost 2 bases and J lost 5, with 12 bases in between. The CDR3 length is 14 residues. The CDR3 nucleotides read TGTGCCATCAGTGAGATCGACAGTCATTATGGCTACACCTTC. It encodes CAISEIDSHYGYTF.

Ten or more counts support this clonotype. The rearrangement uses TRBV20-1 and TRBJ2-1, with D perhaps being TRBD1 or TRBD2 (6 bases each). V gave up 1 base and J gave up 8 bases, with 15 bases separating them. The CDR3 contains 14 residues. Germline CDR1 reads DFQATT; CDR2 reads SNEGSKA (reference sequence). The DNA for the CDR3 is TGCAGTGCTAGAGGCCCGGGGGCGGGGTATGAGCAGTTCTTC. This gives the protein CSARGPGAGYEQFF.

V is TRBV20-1 and J is TRBJ2-3; 12 bases map to TRBD2. CDR1 is DFQATT, CDR2 SNEGSKA, per germline (reference sequence). The CDR3 is 14 residues long. Losses at the gene ends were 5 bases for V and 2 bases for J; bases not matched to a gene: 2. As DNA, the CDR3 is TGCAGTGCTGGACTAGCGGGGCTCACAGATACGCAGTATTTT. This sequence encodes CSAGLAGLTDTQYF.

The chain joins TRBV30 to TRBJ1-4; 7 bases match TRBD1. The CDR3 contains 13 residues. V was pared by 3 bases and J by 7 bases, with 5 bases of the junction left unmatched. The germline CDR1 and CDR2 sequences are GTSNPN and SVGIG (reference sequence). CDR3 nucleotides: TGTGCCTGGAGGGTGACAGGGAGTGAAAAACTGTTTTTT. As protein: CAWRVTGSEKLFF.

This chain links TRBV5-1 with TRBJ1-5; D perhaps matches TRBD1 (5 bases). This CDR3 is built from 14 residues. Trimming removed 0 bases at V and 4 bases at J, with 8 bases between. Germline V CDR1 and CDR2: SGHRS, YFSETQ. CDR3 DNA sequence: TGCGCCAGCAGCTTGGGACAGAGAAATCAGCCCCAGCATTTT. It specifies CASSLGQRNQPQHF. Variable domain in full (rest from reference TRBV5-1 and TRBJ1-5): KAGVTQTPRYLIKTRGQQVTLSCSPISGHRSVSWYQQTPGQGLQFLFEYFSETQRNKGNFPGRFSGRQFSNSRSEMNVSTLELGDSALYLCASSLGQRNQPQHFGDGTRLSIL.

The chain employs TRBV3-1 and TRBJ2-5, with D possibly matching TRBD2 (5 bases). CDR1 is LGHDT and CDR2 is YNNKEL in the germline V gene (reference sequence). The length of the CDR3 is 10 residues. The V and J ends lost 5 bases and 10 bases respectively, with 8 bases between them. The CDR3 loop reads CASSAGIQYF. The CDR3 DNA reads as TGTGCCAGCAGCGCCGGGATCCAGTACTTC.